The clone carrying this T cell receptor (beta chain) was seen many times. The antigen is undetermined. The data are from a study of T cells in Graves' hyperthyroidism and ophthalmopathy. Findings of the study overall: Also found in blood were most expanded thyroid clonotypes above 0.001.

Researchers took RNA transcripts and amplified the TCR beta CDR3 regions from them. Using the HTBI primer set, a first-round RT-PCR was run on the TCR CDR3. TCRdb reprocessed the multiplex PCR reads via MiXCR and lists one record per CDR3 protein. The data contain 250,000 to 300,000 distinct CDR3 sequences, roughly an eighth of them singletons. A patient was excluded if there was uncontrolled infection, other autoimmune disease, pregnancy or lactation. This CDR3 region has 14 residues. CDR1 is SNHLY and CDR2 is FYNNEI in the germline V gene. Trimming at V came to 5 bases and at J to 2 bases, leaving 4 bases not matched to a gene.

The source material was blood. The origin of this receptor is a woman in her forties with Graves' hyperthyroidism. The V gene is TRBV2, the J gene TRBJ2-7; 9 positions match TRBD1. The CDR3 DNA is TGTGCCAGCAGTACCTACAGGGGGCCCTACGAGCAGTACTTC. It yields the protein CASSTYRGPYEQYF.